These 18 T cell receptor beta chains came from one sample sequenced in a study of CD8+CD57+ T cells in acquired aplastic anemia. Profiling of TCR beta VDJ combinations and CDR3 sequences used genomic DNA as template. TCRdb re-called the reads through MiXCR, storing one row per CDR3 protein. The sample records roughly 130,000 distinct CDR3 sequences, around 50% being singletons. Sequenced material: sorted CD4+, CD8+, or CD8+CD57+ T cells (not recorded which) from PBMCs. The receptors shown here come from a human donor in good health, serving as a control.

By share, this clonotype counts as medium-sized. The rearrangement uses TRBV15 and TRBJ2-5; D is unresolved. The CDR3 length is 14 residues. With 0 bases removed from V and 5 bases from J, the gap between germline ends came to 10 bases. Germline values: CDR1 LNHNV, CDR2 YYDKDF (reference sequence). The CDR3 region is CATSREVGWETQYF. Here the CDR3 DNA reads TGTGCCACCAGCAGAGAAGTGGGTTGGGAGACCCAGTACTTC.

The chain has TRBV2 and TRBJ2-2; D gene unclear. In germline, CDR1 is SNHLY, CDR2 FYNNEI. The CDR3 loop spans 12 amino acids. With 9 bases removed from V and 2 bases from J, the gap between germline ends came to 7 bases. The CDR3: CARGDNTGELFF. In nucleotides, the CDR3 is TGTGCCAGAGGCGACAACACCGGGGAGCTGTTTTTT.

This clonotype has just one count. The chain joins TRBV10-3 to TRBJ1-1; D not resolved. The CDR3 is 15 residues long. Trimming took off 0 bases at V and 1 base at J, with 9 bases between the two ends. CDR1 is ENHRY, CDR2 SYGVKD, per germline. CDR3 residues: CAISESSVRNTEAFF. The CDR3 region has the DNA TGTGCCATCAGTGAGTCGAGCGTAAGGAACACTGAAGCTTTCTTT.

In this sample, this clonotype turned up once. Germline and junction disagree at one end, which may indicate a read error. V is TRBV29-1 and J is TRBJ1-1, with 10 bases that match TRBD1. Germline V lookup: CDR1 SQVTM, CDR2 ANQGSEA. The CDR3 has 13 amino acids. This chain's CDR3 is CSGGTGEYPEAFF. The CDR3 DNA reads TGCAGCGGAGGGACAGGGGAGTACCCTGAGGCTTTCTTT.

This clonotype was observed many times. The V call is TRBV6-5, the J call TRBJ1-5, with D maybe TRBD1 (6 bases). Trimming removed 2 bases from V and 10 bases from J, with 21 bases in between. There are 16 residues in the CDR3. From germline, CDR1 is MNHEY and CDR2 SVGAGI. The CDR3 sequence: CASSYRGQPSRGPQHF. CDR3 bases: TGTGCCAGCAGTTACCGTGGACAGCCCTCGAGAGGACCCCAGCATTTT.

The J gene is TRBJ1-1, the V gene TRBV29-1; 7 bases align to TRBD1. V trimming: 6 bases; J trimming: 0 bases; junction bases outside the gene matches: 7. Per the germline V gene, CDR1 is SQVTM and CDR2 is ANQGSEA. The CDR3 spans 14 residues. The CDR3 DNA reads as TGCAGCGTACGTTCCGGGACAGTGAACACTGAAGCTTTCTTT. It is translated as CSVRSGTVNTEAFF.

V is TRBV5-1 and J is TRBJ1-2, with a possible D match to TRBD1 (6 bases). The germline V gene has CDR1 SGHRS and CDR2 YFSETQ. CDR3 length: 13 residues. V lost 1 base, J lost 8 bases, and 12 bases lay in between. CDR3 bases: TGCGCCAGCAGCTTGAGTCCAGGGGCGGGCTACACCTTC. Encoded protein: CASSLSPGAGYTF.

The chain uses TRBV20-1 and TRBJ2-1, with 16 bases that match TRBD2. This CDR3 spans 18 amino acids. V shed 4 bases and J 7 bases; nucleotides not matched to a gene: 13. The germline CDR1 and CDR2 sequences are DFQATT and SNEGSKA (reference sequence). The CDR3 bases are TGCAGTGCTACCGCGGGACTAGCGGGGGGGCGGCGGGTTAATGAGCAGTTCTTC. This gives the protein CSATAGLAGGRRVNEQFF.

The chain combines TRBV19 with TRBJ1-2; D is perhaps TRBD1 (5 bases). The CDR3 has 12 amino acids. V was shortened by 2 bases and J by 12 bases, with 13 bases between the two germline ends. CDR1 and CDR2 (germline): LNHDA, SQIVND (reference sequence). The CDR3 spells CASSIRGSGNTF. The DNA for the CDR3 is TGTGCCAGTAGTATAAGGGGATCTGGAAACACCTTC.

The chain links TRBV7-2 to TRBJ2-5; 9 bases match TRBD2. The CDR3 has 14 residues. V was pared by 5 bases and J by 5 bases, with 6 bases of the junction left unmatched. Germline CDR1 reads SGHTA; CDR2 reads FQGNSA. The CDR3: CASSLLAGVETQYF. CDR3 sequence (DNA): TGTGCCAGCAGCCTCTTAGCGGGGGTGGAGACCCAGTACTTC.

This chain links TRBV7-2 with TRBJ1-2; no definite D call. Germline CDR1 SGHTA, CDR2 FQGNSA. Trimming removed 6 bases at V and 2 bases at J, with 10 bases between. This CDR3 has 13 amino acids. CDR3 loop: CASSKGANYGYTF. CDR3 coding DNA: TGTGCCAGCAGTAAAGGAGCAAACTATGGCTACACCTTC.

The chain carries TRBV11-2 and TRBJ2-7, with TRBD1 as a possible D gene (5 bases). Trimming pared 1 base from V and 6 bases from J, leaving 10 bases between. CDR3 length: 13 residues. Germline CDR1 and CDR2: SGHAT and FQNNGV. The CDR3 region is CASSLAGYSEQYF. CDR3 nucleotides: TGTGCCAGCAGCTTAGCAGGGTACAGCGAGCAGTACTTC.

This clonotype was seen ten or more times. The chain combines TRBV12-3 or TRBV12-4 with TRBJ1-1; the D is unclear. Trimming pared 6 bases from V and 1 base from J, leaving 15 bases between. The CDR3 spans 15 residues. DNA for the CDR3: TGTGCCAGCAGCCCGAGAGAAGGAGGGAACACTGAAGCTTTCTTT. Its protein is CASSPREGGNTEAFF.

The CDR3, as DNA: TGTGCCATCAGTGATCGAAAAGCGGATCAGCCCCAGCATTTT. Its protein product is CAISDRKADQPQHF. The rearrangement uses TRBV10-3 and TRBJ1-5; D unresolved. Trimming took off 3 bases at V and 5 bases at J, with 11 bases between the two ends. The CDR3 runs 14 residues. Per germline, CDR1 ENHRY and CDR2 SYGVKD.

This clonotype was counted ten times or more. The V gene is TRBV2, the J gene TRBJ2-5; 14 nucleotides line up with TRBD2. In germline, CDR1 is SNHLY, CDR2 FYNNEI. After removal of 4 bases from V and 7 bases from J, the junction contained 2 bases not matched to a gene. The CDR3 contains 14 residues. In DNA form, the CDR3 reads TGTGCCAGCAGTGGTGGACTAGCGGGGGGGACCCAGTACTTC. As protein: CASSGGLAGGTQYF.

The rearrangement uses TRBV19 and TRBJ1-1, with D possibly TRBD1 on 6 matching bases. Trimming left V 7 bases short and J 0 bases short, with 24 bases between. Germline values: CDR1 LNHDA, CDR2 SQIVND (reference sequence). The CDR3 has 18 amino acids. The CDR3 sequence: CASMITLGQAKMNTEAFF. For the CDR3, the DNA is TGTGCCAGTATGATCACCTTGGGACAAGCAAAGATGAACACTGAAGCTTTCTTT.

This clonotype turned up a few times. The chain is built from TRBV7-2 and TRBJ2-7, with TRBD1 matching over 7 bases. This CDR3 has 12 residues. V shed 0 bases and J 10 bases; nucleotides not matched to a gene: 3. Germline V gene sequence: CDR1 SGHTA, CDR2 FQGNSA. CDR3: CASSLAHRGQYF. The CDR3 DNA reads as TGTGCCAGCAGCTTAGCACACAGGGGACAGTACTTC.

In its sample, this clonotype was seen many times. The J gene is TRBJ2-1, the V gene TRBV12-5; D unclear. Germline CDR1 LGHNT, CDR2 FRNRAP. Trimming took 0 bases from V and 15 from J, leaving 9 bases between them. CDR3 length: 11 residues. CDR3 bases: TGTGCTAGTGGTTTGGTGGGCCGGCGGTTCTTC. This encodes CASGLVGRRFF.